This record concerns one TCR beta chain sequence. Its antigen is currently unknown. CDR1 and CDR2 (germline): LNHDA, SQIVND (reference sequence). With 6 bases removed from V and 6 bases from J, the gap between germline ends came to 15 bases. The CDR3 is 15 residues long. This sample was taken from a study of cytomegalovirus exposure and HLA in healthy donors. The study, taken as a whole, reports: Data from an earlier analysis indicated that most TCR beta V segments were productive either about 87% or about 30% of the time. Later analysis found that TCR beta chains associated with HLA were more clonally expanded than other, equally common chains. The study dropped some indistinguishable V segments, TRBV6-2 and TRBV6-3 among them.

The PCR contained 60 Vbeta and 13 Jbeta primers. Only in-frame clones appear in the TCRdb table, and some are missing; sequencing was by immunoSEQ multiplex PCR. This sample has fewer than 350,000 clones, with 80% to 90% found just once. Material for sequencing was PBMCs. The V call is TRBV19, the J call TRBJ1-6; tentatively, D is TRBD1 (5 bases). The source is a young woman in good health and CMV-seronegative. The CDR3 nucleotides are TGTGCCAGTAGGGATACCCAGGGCTTTAATTCACCCCTCCACTTT. Its translation: CASRDTQGFNSPLHF.